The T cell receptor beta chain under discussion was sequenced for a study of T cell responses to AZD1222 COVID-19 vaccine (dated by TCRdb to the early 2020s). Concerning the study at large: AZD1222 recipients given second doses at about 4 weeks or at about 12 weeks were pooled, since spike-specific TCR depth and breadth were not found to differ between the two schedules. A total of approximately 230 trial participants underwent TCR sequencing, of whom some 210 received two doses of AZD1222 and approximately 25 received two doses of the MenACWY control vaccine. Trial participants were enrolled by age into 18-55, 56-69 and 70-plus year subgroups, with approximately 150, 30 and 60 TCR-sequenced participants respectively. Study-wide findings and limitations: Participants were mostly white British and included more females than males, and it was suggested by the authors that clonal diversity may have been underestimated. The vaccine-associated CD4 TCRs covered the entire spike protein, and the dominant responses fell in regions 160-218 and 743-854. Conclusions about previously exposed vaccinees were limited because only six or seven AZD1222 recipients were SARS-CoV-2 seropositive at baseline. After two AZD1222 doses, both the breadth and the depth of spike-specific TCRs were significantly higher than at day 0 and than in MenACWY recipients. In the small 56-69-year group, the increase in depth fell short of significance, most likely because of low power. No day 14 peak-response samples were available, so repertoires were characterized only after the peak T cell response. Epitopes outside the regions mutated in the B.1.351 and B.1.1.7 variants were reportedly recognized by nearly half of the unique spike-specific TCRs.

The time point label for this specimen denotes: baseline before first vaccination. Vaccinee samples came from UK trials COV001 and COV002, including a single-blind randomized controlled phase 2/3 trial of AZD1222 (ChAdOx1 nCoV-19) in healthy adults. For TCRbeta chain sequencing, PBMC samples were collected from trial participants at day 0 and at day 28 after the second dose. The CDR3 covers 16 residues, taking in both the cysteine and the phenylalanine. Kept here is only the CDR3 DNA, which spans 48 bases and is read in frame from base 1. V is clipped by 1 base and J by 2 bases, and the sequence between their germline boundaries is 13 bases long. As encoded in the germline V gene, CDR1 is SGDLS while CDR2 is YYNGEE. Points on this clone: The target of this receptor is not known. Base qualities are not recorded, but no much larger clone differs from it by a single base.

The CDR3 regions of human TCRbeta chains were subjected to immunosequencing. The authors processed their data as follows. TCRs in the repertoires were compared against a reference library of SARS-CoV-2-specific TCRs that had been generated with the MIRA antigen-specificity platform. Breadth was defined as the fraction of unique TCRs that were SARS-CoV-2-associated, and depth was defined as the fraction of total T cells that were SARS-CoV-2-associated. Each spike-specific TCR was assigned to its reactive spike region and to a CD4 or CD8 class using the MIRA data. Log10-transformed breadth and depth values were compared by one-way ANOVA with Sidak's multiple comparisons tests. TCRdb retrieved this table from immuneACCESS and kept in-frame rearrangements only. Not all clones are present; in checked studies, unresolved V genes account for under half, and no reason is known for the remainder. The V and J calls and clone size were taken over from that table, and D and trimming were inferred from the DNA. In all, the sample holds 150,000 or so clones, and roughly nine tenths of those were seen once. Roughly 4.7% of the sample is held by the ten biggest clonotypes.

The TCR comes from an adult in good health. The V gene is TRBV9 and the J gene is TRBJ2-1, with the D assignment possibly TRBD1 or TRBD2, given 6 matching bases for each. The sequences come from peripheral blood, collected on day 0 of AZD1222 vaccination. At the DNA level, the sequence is TGTGCCAGCAGCGTAAAAGGGGGGAGAACCTACAATGAGCAGTTCTTC. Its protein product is CASSVKGGRTYNEQFF.